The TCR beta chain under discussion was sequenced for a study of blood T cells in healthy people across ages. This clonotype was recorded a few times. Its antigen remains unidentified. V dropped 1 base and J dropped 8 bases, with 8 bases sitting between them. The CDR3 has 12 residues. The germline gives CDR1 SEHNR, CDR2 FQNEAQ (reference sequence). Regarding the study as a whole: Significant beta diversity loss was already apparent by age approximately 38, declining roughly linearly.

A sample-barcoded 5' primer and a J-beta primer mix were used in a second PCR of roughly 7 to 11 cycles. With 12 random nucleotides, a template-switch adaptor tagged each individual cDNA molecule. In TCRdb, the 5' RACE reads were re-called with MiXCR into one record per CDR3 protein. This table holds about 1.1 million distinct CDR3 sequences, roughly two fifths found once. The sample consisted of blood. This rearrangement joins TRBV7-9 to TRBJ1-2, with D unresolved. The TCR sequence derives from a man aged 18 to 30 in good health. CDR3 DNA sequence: TGTGCCAGCAGCTTAGGGTTGATCGGCTACACCTTC. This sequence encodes CASSLGLIGYTF.